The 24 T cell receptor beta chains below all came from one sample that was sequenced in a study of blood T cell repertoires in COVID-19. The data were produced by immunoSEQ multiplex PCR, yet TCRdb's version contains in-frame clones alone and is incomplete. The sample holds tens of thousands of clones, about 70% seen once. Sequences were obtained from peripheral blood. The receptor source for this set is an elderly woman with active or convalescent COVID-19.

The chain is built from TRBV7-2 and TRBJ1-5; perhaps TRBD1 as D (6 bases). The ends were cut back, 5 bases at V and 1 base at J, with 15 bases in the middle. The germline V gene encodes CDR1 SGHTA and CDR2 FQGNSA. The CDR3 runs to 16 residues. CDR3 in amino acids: CASSASPRGSNQPQHF. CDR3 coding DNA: TGTGCCAGCAGCGCCAGTCCCAGGGGAAGCAATCAGCCCCAGCATTTT.

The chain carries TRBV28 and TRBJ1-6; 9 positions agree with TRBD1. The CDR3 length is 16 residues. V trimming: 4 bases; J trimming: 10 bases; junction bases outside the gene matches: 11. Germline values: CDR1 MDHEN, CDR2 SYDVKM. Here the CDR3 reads CASSSHRDRARSPLHF. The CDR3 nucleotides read TGTGCCAGCAGTTCACACCGGGACAGGGCTCGGTCACCCCTCCACTTT.

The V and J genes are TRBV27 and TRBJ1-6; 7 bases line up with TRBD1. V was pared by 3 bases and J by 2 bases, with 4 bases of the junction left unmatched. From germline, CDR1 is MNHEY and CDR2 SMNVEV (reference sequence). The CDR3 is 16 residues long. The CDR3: CASSFDRDAYNSPLHF. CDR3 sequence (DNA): TGTGCCAGCAGTTTTGACAGGGATGCCTATAATTCACCCCTCCACTTT.

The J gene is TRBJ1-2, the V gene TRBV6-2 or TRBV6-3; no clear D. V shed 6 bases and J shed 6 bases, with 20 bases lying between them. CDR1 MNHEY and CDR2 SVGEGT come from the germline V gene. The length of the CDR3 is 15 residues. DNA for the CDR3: TGTGCCAGCAGCGATAATCCCCAAGGAGGGAATGGCTACACCTTC. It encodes CASSDNPQGGNGYTF.

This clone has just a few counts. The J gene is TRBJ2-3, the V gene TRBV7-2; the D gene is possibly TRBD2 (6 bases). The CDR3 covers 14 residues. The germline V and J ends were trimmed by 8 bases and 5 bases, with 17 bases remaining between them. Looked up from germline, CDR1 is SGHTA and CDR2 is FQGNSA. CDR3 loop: CASGGGAFRDTQYF. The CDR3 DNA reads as TGTGCCAGCGGAGGCGGGGCCTTCAGAGATACGCAGTATTTT.

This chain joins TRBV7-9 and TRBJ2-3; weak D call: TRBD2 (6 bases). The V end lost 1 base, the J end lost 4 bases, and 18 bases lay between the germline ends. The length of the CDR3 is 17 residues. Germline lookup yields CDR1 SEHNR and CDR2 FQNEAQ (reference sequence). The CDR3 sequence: CASSLVVGRKIADTQYF. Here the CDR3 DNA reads TGTGCCAGCAGCTTAGTTGTAGGGAGGAAGATCGCAGATACGCAGTATTTT.

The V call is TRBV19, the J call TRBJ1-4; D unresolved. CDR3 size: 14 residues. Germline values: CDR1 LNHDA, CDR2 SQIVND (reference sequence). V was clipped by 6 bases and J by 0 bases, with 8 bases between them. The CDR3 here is CASRRVATNEKLFF. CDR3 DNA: TGTGCCAGTAGGCGGGTTGCAACTAATGAAAAACTGTTTTTT. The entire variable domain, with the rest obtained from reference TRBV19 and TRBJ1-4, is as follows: DGGITQSPKYLFRKEGQNVTLSCEQNLNHDAMYWYRQDPGQGLRLIYYSQIVNDFQKGDIAEGYSVSREKKESFPLTVTSAQKNPTAFYLCASRRVATNEKLFFGSGTQLSVL.

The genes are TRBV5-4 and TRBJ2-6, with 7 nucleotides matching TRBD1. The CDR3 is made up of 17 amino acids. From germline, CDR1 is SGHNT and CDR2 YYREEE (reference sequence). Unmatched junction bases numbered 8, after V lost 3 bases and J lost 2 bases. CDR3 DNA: TGTGCCAGCAGCTCCGGCCTCGACAGGGCTGGGGCCAACGTCCTGACTTTC. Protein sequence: CASSSGLDRAGANVLTF. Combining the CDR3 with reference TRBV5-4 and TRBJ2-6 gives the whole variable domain ETGVTQSPTHLIKTRGQQVTLRCSSQSGHNTVSWYQQALGQGPQFIFQYYREEENGRGNFPPRFSGLQFPNYSSELNVNALELDDSALYLCASSSGLDRAGANVLTFGAGSRLTVL.

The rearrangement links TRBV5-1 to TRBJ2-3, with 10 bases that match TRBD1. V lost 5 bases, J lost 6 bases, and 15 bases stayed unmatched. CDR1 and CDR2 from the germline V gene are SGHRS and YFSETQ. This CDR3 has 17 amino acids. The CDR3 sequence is CASRRVGTGDLRDTQYF. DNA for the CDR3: TGCGCCAGCAGAAGGGTTGGGACAGGGGATTTGAGGGATACGCAGTATTTT.

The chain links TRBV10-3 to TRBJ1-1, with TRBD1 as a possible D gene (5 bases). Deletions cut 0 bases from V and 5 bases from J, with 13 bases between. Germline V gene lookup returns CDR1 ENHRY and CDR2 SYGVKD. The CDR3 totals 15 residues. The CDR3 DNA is TGTGCCATCAGTGAGTCCACTGGGGCTACGACTGAAGCTTTCTTT. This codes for CAISESTGATTEAFF.

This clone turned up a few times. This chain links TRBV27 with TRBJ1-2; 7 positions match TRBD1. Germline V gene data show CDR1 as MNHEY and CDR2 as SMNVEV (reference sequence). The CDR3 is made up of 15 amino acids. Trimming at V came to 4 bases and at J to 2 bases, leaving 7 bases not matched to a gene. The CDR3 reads CASSYLGGENYGYTF. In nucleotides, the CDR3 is TGTGCCAGCAGTTATCTAGGGGGCGAGAACTATGGCTACACCTTC.

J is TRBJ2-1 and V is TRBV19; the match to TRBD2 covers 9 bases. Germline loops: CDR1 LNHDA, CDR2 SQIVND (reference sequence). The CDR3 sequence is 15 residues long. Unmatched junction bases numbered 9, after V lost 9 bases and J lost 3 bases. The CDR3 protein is CASRGGLAIYNEQFF. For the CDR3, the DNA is TGTGCCAGCCGCGGAGGACTAGCGATCTACAATGAGCAGTTCTTC.

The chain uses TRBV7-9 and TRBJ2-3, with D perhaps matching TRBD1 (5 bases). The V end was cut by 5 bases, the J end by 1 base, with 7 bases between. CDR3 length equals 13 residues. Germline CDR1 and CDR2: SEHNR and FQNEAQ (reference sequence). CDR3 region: CASSIQGTDTQYF. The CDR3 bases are TGTGCCAGCAGCATACAGGGCACAGATACGCAGTATTTT.

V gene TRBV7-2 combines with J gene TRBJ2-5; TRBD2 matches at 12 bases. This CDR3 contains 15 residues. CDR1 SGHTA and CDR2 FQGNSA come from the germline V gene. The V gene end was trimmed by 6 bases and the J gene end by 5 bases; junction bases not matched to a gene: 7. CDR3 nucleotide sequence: TGTGCCAGCAGGTTAACTAGCGGGGGGAGGGAGACCCAGTACTTC. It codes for CASRLTSGGRETQYF.

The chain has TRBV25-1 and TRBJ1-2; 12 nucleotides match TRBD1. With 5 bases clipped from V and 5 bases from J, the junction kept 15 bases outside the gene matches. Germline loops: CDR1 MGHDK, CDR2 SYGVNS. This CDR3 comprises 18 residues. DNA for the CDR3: TGTGCCAGCAGTAGTCAACCGGGACAGGGGGCGCAGGGATATGGCTACACCTTC. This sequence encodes CASSSQPGQGAQGYGYTF.

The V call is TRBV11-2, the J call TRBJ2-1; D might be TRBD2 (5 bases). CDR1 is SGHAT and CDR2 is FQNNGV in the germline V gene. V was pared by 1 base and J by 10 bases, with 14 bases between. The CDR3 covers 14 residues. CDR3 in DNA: TGTGCCAGCAGCTTAGGGCGGGCTAGCAGCGAGCAGTTCTTC. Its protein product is CASSLGRASSEQFF.

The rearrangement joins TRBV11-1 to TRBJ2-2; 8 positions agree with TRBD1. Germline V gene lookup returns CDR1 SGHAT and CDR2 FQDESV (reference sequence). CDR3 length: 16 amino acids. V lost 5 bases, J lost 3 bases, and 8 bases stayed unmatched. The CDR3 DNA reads TGTGCCAGCAGCCTAAGGACAGGGTCTGACACCGGGGAGCTGTTTTTT. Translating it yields CASSLRTGSDTGELFF.

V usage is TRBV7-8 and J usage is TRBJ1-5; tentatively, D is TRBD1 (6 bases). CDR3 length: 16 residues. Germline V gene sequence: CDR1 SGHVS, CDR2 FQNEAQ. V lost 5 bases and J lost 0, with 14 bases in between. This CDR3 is CASSLFQGNSNQPQHF. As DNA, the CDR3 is TGTGCCAGCAGCCTATTCCAGGGGAATAGCAATCAGCCCCAGCATTTT.

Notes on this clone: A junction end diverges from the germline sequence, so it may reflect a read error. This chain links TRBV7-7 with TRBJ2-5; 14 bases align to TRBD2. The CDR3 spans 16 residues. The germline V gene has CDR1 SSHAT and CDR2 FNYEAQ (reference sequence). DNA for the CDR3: TGTGCTAGCAGCGCCCCCGGGACTAGCGGGGGCGAGACCCAGTACTTC. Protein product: CASSAPGTSGGETQYF.

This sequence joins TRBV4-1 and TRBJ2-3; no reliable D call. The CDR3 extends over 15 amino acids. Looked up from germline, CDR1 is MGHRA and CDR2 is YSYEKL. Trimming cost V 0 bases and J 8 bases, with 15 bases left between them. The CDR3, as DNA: TGCGCCAGCAGCCAAGATAAATCCCCCCCGGGTACGCAGTATTTT. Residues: CASSQDKSPPGTQYF.

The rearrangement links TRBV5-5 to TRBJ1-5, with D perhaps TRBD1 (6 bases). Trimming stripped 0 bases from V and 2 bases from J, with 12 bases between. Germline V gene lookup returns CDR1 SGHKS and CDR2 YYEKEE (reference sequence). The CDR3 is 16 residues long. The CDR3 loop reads CASSLAGTSGNQPQHF. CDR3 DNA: TGTGCCAGCAGCTTGGCCGGGACATCTGGCAATCAGCCCCAGCATTTT. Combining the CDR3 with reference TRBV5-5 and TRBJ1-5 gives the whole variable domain DAGVTQSPTHLIKTRGQQVTLRCSPISGHKSVSWYQQVLGQGPQFIFQYYEKEERGRGNFPDRFSARQFPNYSSELNVNALLLGDSALYLCASSLAGTSGNQPQHFGDGTRLSIL.

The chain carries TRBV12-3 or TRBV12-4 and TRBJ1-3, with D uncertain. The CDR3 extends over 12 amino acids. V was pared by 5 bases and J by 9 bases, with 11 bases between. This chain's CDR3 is CASSPRGVTIYF. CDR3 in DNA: TGTGCCAGCAGTCCCCGGGGAGTCACCATATATTTT.

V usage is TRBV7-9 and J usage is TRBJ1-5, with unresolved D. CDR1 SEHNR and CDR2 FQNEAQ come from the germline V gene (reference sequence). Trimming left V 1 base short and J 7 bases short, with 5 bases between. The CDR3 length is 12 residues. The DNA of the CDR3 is TGTGCCAGCAGCTTAGGACTACAGCCCCAGCATTTT. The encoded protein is CASSLGLQPQHF.

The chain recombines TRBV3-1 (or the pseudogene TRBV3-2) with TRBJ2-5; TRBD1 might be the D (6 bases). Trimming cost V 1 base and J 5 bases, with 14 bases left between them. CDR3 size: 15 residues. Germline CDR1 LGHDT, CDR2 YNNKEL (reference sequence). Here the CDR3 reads CASSQVLGALETQYF. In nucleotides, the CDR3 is TGTGCCAGCAGCCAAGTTCTGGGGGCCTTGGAGACCCAGTACTTC.